This T cell receptor beta chain originates from a study of T cells in Graves' hyperthyroidism and ophthalmopathy (dated by TCRdb to about 2019). Background for the entire study: Peripheral blood samples were taken at initial diagnosis, before any treatment was given. In several Graves' hyperthyroidism patients, the study also compared T-cell repertoires from thyroid tissue with T-cell repertoires from blood. After blood sampling, hyperthyroidism patients were treated with methimazole at a starting dose of 30 mg daily, and ophthalmopathy patients were treated with high-dose intravenous methylprednisolone. A discovery cohort of roughly 100 patients, 43 with Graves' ophthalmopathy and 55 to 65 with stable Graves' hyperthyroidism, was used to find distinguishing TCR V-J signatures. According to the paper, TCR Vbeta CDR3 sequencing was carried out on over 130 peripheral blood samples, which came from around 43 ophthalmopathy, some 73 hyperthyroidism and roughly 17 progressor patients. Whether ophthalmopathy could be predicted prospectively was tested in an independent validation cohort made up of under 20 hyperthyroidism patients plus 17 patients who later progressed to ophthalmopathy. The approximately 100 discovery patients were divided at random into training and test sets in a 7:3 ratio. Overall results and qualifications from the work: A model built on a 13 V-J signature distinguished ophthalmopathy from stable hyperthyroidism, reaching around 88% sensitivity and about 81% specificity in cross-validation and 80%/75% in testing. In validation, the model predicted progression to ophthalmopathy with 60% to 71% sensitivity and less than 75% specificity, a median of around 6.6 months before onset. Sample size was not statistically predetermined, and investigators were not blinded to group allocation. Most expanded thyroid clonotypes (frequency above 0.001) were also detected in blood, suggesting blood repertoires may reflect thyroid immune responses.

In the ophthalmopathy patients, disease was moderately to severely active, with a Clinical Activity Score of 3 or more, a NOSPECS grade of 4 or more, and a duration of less than 3 months. Patients with uncontrolled infections, other autoimmune diseases, pregnancy or lactation were excluded. Clinical symptoms, serum thyroxine and TRAb, thyroid ultrasound, and orbital computed tomography formed the basis for the diagnoses. Ficoll-Paque density gradient centrifugation was used to isolate PBMCs from around 9.1 ml of fresh peripheral blood. Total RNA was extracted using Trizol reagent, and RNA quality was assessed on an Agilent 2100 Bioanalyzer. Amplification of TCR beta CDR3 regions was carried out from RNA transcripts. The first round of RT-PCR for the TCR CDR3 was performed with the HTBI primer set and the Qiagen OneStep RT-PCR kit. Libraries were constructed in a second round of multiplex PCR, after which size selection and purification were carried out. Sequencing of the libraries was done on an Illumina HiSeq2000 using paired-end 100 bp reads. As for the original processing: Raw data were processed with SOAPnuke, discarding reads with adapters, uncalled bases, mean Phred below 15, or no exact constant-primer or identifier match. High-quality paired reads were merged with COPE v1.2.5, and unique nucleotide sequences were defined as clonotypes. MiTCR v1.1 was used to align the clonotypes against IMGT TRBV, TRBD and TRBJ reference segments. The analysis included only V-J combinations with a frequency above 0.0001, which together covered more than 98% of the repertoires. A TCS score was defined as the ratio of F50 (clonal expansion) to E x V (chaos), with BLOSUM62-based TCRdist applied between CDR3 peptides within each V-J. Welch's t-statistics and random forest reduced just over 500 V-J features to about 12, which were used in a naive Bayes classifier (R e1071). TCRdb itself trimmed the public reads at Q25 with fastp, ran MiXCR and retained productive beta chains. All rows with the same CDR3 protein become a single entry with the most common DNA and genes. TCRdb assigned the V and J calls; the authors' analysis was not used. This sample gives about 350,000 distinct CDR3 sequences in total; approximately 14% of them show up just once. Of the sample, about 20% is held by the ten largest clones.

This clonotype was counted ten times or more. The clone's antigen remains unknown. No base quality information exists; no much larger clone differs at one position. Measured from the cysteine to the phenylalanine, the CDR3 is 15 residues long. CDR3 DNA only is kept here, 45 bases in frame from base 1. The germline V gene sets CDR1 to SGHTA and CDR2 to FQGNSA. V loses 5 bases, J loses 3 bases, and the germline ends lie 15 bases apart. This receptor was taken from a woman aged 55-75 years with Graves' ophthalmopathy. The sample was blood. The sequence joins TRBV7-2 to TRBJ2-3; no D gene is confidently identified. The CDR3 protein is CASSNGGRSTDTQYF. At the DNA level, the sequence is TGTGCCAGCAGCAACGGTGGAAGATCAACAGATACGCAGTATTTT.